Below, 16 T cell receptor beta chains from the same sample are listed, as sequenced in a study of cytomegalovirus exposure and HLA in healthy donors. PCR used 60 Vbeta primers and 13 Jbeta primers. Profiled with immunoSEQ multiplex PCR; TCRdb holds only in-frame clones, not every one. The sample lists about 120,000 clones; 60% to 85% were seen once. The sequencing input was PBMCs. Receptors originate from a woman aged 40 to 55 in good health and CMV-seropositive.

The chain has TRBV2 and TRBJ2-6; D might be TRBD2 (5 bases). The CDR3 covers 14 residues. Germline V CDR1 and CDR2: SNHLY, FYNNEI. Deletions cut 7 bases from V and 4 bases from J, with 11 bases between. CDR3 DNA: TGTGCCAGCAAAGAGGACTCCGGGGCCAACGTCCTGACTTTC. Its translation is CASKEDSGANVLTF.

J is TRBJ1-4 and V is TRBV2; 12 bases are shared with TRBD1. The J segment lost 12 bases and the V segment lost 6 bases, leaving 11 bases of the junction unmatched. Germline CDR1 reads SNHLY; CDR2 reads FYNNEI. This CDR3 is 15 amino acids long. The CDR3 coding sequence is TGTGCCAGCAGCTCCCCGGGACAGGGGGCGAGGGAACTGTTTTTT. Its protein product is CASSSPGQGARELFF.

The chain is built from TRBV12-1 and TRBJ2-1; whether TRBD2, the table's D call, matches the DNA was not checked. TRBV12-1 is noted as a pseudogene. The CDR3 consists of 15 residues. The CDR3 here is CASRRRLLADNEQFF. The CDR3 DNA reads TGTGCCAGCAGAAGGCGATTACTAGCGGACAATGAGCAGTTCTTC.

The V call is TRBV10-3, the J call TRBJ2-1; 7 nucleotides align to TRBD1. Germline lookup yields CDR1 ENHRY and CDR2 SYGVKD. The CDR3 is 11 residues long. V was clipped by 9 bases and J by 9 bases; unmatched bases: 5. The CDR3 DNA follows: TGTGCCATTACAGGGGACGGTGAGCAGTTCTTC. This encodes CAITGDGEQFF.

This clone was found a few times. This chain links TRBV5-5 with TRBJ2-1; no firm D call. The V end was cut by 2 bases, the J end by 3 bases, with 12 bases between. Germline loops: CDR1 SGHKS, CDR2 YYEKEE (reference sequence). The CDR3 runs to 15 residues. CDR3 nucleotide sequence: TGTGCCAGCAGCTTCACTTTATATATCTACAATGAGCAGTTCTTC. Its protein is CASSFTLYIYNEQFF.

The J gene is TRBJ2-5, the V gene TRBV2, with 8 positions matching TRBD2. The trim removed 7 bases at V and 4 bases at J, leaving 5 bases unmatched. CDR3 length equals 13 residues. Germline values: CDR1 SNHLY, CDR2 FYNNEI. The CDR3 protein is CASIGGVGETQYF. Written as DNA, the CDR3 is TGTGCCAGCATCGGGGGGGTGGGAGAGACCCAGTACTTC. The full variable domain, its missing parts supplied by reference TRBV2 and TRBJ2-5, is EPEVTQTPSHQVTQMGQEVILRCVPISNHLYFYWYRQILGQKVEFLVSFYNNEISEKSEIFDDQFSVERPDGSNFTLKIRSTKLEDSAMYFCASIGGVGETQYFGPGTRLLVL.

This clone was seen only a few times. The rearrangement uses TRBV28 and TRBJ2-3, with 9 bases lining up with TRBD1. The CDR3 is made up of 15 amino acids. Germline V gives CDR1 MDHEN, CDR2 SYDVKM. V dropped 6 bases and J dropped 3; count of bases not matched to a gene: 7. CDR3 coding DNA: TGTGCCAGCAGCGGACAGGGGTTAGCGACAGATACGCAGTATTTT. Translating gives CASSGQGLATDTQYF.

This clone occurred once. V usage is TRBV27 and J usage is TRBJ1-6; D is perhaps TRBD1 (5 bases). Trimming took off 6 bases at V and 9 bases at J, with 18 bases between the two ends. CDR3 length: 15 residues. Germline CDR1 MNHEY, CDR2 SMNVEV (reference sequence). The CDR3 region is CASSPPGRAASPLHF. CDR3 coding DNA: TGTGCCAGCAGCCCACCCGGCAGGGCGGCTTCACCCCTCCACTTT.

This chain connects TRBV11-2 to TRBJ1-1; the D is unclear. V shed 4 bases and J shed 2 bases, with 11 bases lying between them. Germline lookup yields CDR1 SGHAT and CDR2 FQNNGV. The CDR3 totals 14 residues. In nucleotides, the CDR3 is TGTGCCAGCAGCTCCTGGAGCGAAAACACTGAAGCTTTCTTT. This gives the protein CASSSWSENTEAFF.

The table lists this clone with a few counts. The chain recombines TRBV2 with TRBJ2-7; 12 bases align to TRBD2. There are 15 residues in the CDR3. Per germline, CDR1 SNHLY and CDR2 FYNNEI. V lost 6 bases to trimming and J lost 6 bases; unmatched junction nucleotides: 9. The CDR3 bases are TGTGCCAGCAGCTTTGGACTAGCGGGGCGGAGCGAGCAGTACTTC. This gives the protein CASSFGLAGRSEQYF.

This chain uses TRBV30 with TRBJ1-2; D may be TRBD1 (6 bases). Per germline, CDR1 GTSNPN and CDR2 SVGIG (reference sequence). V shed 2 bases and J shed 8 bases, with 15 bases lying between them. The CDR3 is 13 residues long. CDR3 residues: CAWSWTDAGGYTF. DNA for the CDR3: TGTGCCTGGAGTTGGACAGATGCAGGGGGCTACACCTTC.

The CDR3: CAWSDRDIQYF. The CDR3 region has the DNA TGTGCCTGGAGTGACAGGGACATTCAGTACTTC. The chain links TRBV30 to TRBJ2-4, with D possibly matching TRBD1 (6 bases). The CDR3 is 11 amino acids. The germline V and J ends were trimmed by 1 base and 8 bases, with 6 bases remaining between them. Germline values: CDR1 GTSNPN, CDR2 SVGIG (reference sequence).

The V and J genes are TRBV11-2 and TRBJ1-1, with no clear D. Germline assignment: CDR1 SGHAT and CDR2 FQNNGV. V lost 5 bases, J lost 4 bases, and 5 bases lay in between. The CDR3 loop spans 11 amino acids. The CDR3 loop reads CASSPLTEAFF. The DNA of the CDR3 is TGTGCCAGCAGCCCCCTCACTGAAGCTTTCTTT.

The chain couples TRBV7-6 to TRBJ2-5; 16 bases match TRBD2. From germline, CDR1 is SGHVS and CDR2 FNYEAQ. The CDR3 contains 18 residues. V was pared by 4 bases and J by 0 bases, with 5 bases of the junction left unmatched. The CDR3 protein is CASSYPGLAGGNQETQYF. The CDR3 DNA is TGTGCCAGCAGCTACCCGGGACTAGCGGGGGGGAACCAAGAGACCCAGTACTTC.

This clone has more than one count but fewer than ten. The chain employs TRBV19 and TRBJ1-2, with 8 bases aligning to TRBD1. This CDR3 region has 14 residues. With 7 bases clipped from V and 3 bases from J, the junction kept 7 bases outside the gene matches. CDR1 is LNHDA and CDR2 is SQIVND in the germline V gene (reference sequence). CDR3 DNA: TGTGCCAGTACCCCGACAGGGGAGGACTATGGCTACACCTTC. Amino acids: CASTPTGEDYGYTF. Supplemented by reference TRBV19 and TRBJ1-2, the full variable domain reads DGGITQSPKYLFRKEGQNVTLSCEQNLNHDAMYWYRQDPGQGLRLIYYSQIVNDFQKGDIAEGYSVSREKKESFPLTVTSAQKNPTAFYLCASTPTGEDYGYTFGSGTRLTVV.

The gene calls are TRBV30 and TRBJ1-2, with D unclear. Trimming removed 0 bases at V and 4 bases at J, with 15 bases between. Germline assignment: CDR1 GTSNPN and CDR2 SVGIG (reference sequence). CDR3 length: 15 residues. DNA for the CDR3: TGTGCCTGGAGTGTTGGGGTCGGAGGATCCTATGGCTACACCTTC. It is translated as CAWSVGVGGSYGYTF.